The TCR beta chain described here comes from a study of CD8 T cells in Susac syndrome. The wider study: When their blood was taken, patients with Susac syndrome were therapy-naive, taking corticosteroids, or taking intravenous immunoglobulin alone.

The ends were cut back, 4 bases at V and 2 bases at J, with 11 bases in the middle. The CDR3 sequence is 14 residues long. In germline, CDR1 is LGHDT, CDR2 YNNKEL (reference sequence). Reverse transcription used about 0.45 to 1 ug RNA and random hexamers. Coverage of TCR beta CDR3 amplification by immunoSEQ multiplex PCR extended to 54 Vbeta and 13 Jbeta. TCRdb called the immunoSEQ multiplex PCR reads again in MiXCR, with one record for every CDR3 protein. The sample shows 95,000 to 150,000 distinct CDR3 sequences, roughly 95% of them seen only once. A remark on this clonotype: Its antigen is currently unknown.

General study findings and limits: Clonal expansion did not appear in Susac syndrome CD4+ T cell repertoires.

Sequencing of TCR beta was undertaken in CD8+ and CD4+ T cells derived from blood. The sample was CD4+ T cells from PBMCs. The rearrangement uses TRBV3-1 and TRBJ2-5; D is perhaps TRBD1 (6 bases). The receptor was isolated from a human donor with Susac syndrome. The CDR3 coding sequence is TGTGCCAGCAGCCGACGGACAGAACAAGAGACCCAGTACTTC. Translation gives CASSRRTEQETQYF.